This section outlines one T cell receptor beta chain sequence together with its context. What it recognizes is unknown. The sample contains more than one DNA sequence encoding this CDR3. J gave up 2 bases and V 4 bases, and 4 bases lay outside the gene matches. The CDR3 is 15 residues long. Germline CDR1 is KGHSH and CDR2 is LQKENI. The data are from a study of shared clonotypes between healthy human individuals. Study context: The study used three CD4 naive, three CD4 memory, two CD8 naive and one CD8 memory plate per donor. Study observations and caveats: Represented diversity (both genetic and exposure-history) was limited by the small number of donors.

Data came from immunoSEQ multiplex PCR; TCRdb stores just in-frame clones and leaves some out. The sample includes hundreds of thousands of clones, roughly 95% of them seen just once. The chain combines TRBV18 with TRBJ2-7; 11 positions agree with TRBD1. The sequencing sample was made of naive CD4+ T cells sorted from blood. Subset denoted: CD45RA+ positively selected. This receptor was obtained from a woman younger than 45 in good health. CDR3 sequence: CASSQPGQGAYEQYF. In DNA, the CDR3 is TGTGCCAGCTCACAACCGGGACAGGGGGCCTACGAGCAGTACTTC.